The clone carrying this TCR beta chain has at least ten counts. No antigen is known for it. The data derive from a study of T cells in Graves' hyperthyroidism and ophthalmopathy. Study-level information: Upon initial diagnosis and before any treatment, peripheral blood was collected. Study-wide results and limits: Stable hyperthyroidism was separated from ophthalmopathy by a model based on 13 V-J features. Blood held most thyroid clonotypes expanded above 0.001 frequency.

Germline CDR1 is SGHTA and CDR2 is FQGNSA. The V and J ends lost 1 base and 6 bases respectively, with 16 bases between them. The length of the CDR3 is 15 residues. It was RNA transcripts that yielded the amplified TCR beta CDR3 regions. TCR CDR3 regions were first amplified by RT-PCR with HTBI primers. In TCRdb, the multiplex PCR reads were re-called with MiXCR into one record per CDR3 protein. The top ten clones hold around 20% of a sample with fewer than 500,000 distinct CDR3 sequences, about 14% of them seen once. A Clinical Activity Score of at least 3, a NOSPECS grade of at least 4 and a duration under 3 months were recorded in the ophthalmopathy patients.

J is TRBJ2-7 and V is TRBV7-2, with D unresolved. The sequencing sample was made of blood. This TCR derives from a young woman with Graves' ophthalmopathy. The CDR3 DNA reads TGTGCCAGCAGCTTAGGCCCGCCAGTCGATGGCGAGCAGTACTTC. Its protein is CASSLGPPVDGEQYF.